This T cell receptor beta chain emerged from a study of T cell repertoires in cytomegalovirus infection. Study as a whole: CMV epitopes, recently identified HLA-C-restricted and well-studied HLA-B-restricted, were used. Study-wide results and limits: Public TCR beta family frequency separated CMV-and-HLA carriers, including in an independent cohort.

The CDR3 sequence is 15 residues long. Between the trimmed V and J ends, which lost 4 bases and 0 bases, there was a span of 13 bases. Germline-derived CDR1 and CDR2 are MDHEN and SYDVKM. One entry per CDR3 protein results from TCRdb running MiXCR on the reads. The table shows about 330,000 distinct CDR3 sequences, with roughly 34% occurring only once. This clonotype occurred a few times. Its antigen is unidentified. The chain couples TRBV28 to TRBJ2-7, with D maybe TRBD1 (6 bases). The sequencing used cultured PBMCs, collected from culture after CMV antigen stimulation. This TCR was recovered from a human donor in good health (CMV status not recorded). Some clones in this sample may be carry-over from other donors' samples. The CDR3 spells CASSSRTASSYEQYF. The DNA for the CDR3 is TGTGCCAGCAGTTCCCGGACAGCGAGCTCCTACGAGCAGTACTTC. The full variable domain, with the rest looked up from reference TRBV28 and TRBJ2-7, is DVKVTQSSRYLVKRTGEKVFLECVQDMDHENMFWYRQDPGLGLRLIYFSYDVKMKEKGDIPEGYSVSREKKERFSLILESASTNQTSMYLCASSSRTASSYEQYFGPGTRLTVT.